The 23 T cell receptor beta chains in this list originate from one sample, sequenced in a study of persistence of HIV-infected CD4 T cells. Nonspecific anti-CD3/anti-CD28 bead stimulation represents the broad CD4+ T cell repertoire. Responding CD4+ T cells were sorted by upregulation of both CD40 ligand and CD69. These receptors lack a known antigen. The libraries were made with immunoSEQ version 4 in survey mode. Clones were read by immunoSEQ multiplex PCR, and TCRdb kept only the in-frame ones, dropping some. This sample yields 35,000 to 40,000 clones, of which 87% are seen a single time; about 1.3% belongs to the top ten. The sequencing used CD4+ T cells sorted from PBMCs after approximately 19-hour stimulation, collected from a patient who received antiretroviral therapy. Receptor source: an adult man with HIV who was CMV-seropositive.

The chain employs TRBV4-3 and TRBJ2-1, with TRBD2 identical over 16 bases. V dropped 4 bases and J dropped 7; count of bases not matched to a gene: 1. The germline V gene has CDR1 LGHNA and CDR2 YSLEER. This CDR3 region has 15 residues. The CDR3 protein is CASSRGLAGGNEQFF. The CDR3, as DNA: TGCGCCAGCAGCCGGGGACTAGCGGGAGGGAATGAGCAGTTCTTC.

J is TRBJ2-2 and V is TRBV19; D not resolved. The CDR3 has 12 amino acids. Germline V gives CDR1 LNHDA, CDR2 SQIVND (reference sequence). Trimming shortened V by 4 bases and J by 6 bases, and 6 bases separated the two germline ends. Written as DNA, the CDR3 is TGTGCCAGTAGTACCCTTGCCGGGGAGCTGTTTTTT. It yields the protein CASSTLAGELFF.

The chain links TRBV18 to TRBJ2-5, with 8 bases that match TRBD2. Germline V gene lookup returns CDR1 KGHSH and CDR2 LQKENI. This CDR3 contains 16 residues. V shed 4 bases and J 3 bases; nucleotides not matched to a gene: 10. The CDR3 sequence: CASSLNAGAGEETQYF. The CDR3, as DNA: TGTGCCAGCTCACTGAACGCGGGAGCGGGAGAAGAGACCCAGTACTTC.

This clone was seen a single time. The CDR3 is CASSVTGRQTYEQYF. Written as DNA, the CDR3 is TGTGCCAGTAGTGTTACAGGGAGACAGACCTACGAGCAGTACTTC. V usage is TRBV19 and J usage is TRBJ2-7; D perhaps matches TRBD1 (6 bases). CDR1 and CDR2 from the germline V gene are LNHDA and SQIVND (reference sequence). Trimming pared 5 bases from V and 2 bases from J, leaving 16 bases between. The CDR3 has 15 amino acids.

This chain joins TRBV6-5 and TRBJ2-5; 8 bases are shared with TRBD1. Germline V gives CDR1 MNHEY, CDR2 SVGAGI. J gave up 1 base and V 5 bases, and 3 bases lay outside the gene matches. The CDR3 length is 14 residues. CDR3 amino acids: CASSLDRVQETQYF. DNA of the CDR3: TGTGCCAGCAGTCTGGACAGGGTCCAAGAGACCCAGTACTTC.

The chain couples TRBV2 to TRBJ1-1; possible D gene TRBD1, 6 bases. CDR1 and CDR2 from the germline V gene are SNHLY and FYNNEI. V shed 2 bases and J shed 5 bases, with 15 bases lying between them. The CDR3 length is 15 residues. The CDR3 loop reads CASSERTARGTEAFF. The CDR3 nucleotides are TGTGCCAGCAGTGAACGGACAGCGCGGGGAACTGAAGCTTTCTTT.

This chain connects TRBV12-3 or TRBV12-4 to TRBJ1-1, with D hard to call. CDR3 length: 11 amino acids. The germline V and J ends were trimmed by 2 bases and 8 bases, with 6 bases remaining between them. CDR3 bases: TGTGCCAGCAGTTTACTCGAAGAAGCTTTCTTT. Translating it yields CASSLLEEAFF.

The chain employs TRBV10-1 and TRBJ2-7; 9 positions match TRBD2. Germline-derived CDR1 and CDR2 are WNHNN and SYGVQD (reference sequence). The CDR3 runs 14 residues. The V and J ends lost 6 bases and 4 bases, in that order; junction bases with no gene match: 7. The CDR3: CASSPSGGPYEQYF. The DNA for the CDR3 is TGCGCCAGCAGCCCAAGCGGGGGGCCTTACGAGCAGTACTTC.

A note on this clone: The sample carries other DNA sequences with the same CDR3. The chain is built from TRBV30 and TRBJ1-1; D not resolved. The germline gives CDR1 GTSNPN, CDR2 SVGIG (reference sequence). This CDR3 is 11 amino acids long. The V end was cut by 6 bases, the J end by 1 base, with 6 bases between. The CDR3 protein is CACERNTEAFF. CDR3 DNA: TGTGCCTGCGAGAGGAACACTGAAGCTTTCTTT. Complete variable domain (other parts from reference TRBV30 and TRBJ1-1): SQTIHQWPATLVQPVGSPLSLECTVEGTSNPNLYWYRQAAGRGLQLLFYSVGIGQISSEVPQNLSASRPQDRQFILSSKKLLLSDSGFYLCACERNTEAFFGQGTRLTVV.

The V call is TRBV3-1 (or the pseudogene TRBV3-2), the J call TRBJ2-2; 7 bases are shared with TRBD2. This CDR3 contains 16 residues. V dropped 4 bases and J dropped 1; count of bases not matched to a gene: 6. CDR1 and CDR2 from the germline V gene are LGHDT and YNNKEL (reference sequence). In DNA form, the CDR3 reads TGTGCCAGCAGCCGGGGCGGGGGACTGAACACCGGGGAGCTGTTTTTT. Translated, it gives CASSRGGGLNTGELFF.

In DNA, the CDR3 is TGTGCCAGCTCACCAGGGACAGGGGGCATTTTATTAAGTGAAGCTTTCTTT. Translating gives CASSPGTGGILLSEAFF. V is TRBV18 and J is TRBJ1-1; TRBD1 matches 12 bases. CDR1 and CDR2 (germline): KGHSH, LQKENI. The CDR3 is 17 residues long. Trimming removed 2 bases from V and 7 bases from J; junction bases left unmatched: 11.

The chain is built from TRBV1 and TRBJ2-5; the table assigns TRBD2, which was not confirmed against the DNA. TRBV1 is a pseudogene locus. The CDR3 totals 19 residues. The CDR3 sequence: CTSSRTGTRSVGNQETQYF. In DNA form, the CDR3 reads TGCACCAGCAGCCGGACCGGGACTCGGTCTGTCGGTAACCAAGAGACCCAGTACTTC.

The rearrangement uses TRBV18 and TRBJ1-4; a weak D match, TRBD1 (5 bases). The CDR3 runs 16 residues. CDR1 KGHSH and CDR2 LQKENI come from the germline V gene. Trimming shortened V by 3 bases and J by 0 bases, and 11 bases separated the two germline ends. CDR3 loop: CASSPRQSSTNEKLFF. The CDR3 coding sequence is TGTGCCAGCTCACCGCGACAGTCTTCAACTAATGAAAAACTGTTTTTT. Full variable domain (outside the CDR3, taken from reference TRBV18 and TRBJ1-4): NAGVMQNPRHLVRRRGQEARLRCSPMKGHSHVYWYRQLPEEGLKFMVYLQKENIIDESGMPKERFSAEFPKEGPSILRIQQVVRGDSAAYFCASSPRQSSTNEKLFFGSGTQLSVL.

The gene calls are TRBV7-8 and TRBJ1-3; unclear D gene. The CDR3 has 17 amino acids. Germline V gene sequence: CDR1 SGHVS, CDR2 FQNEAQ. The ends were cut back, 0 bases at V and 3 bases at J, with 15 bases in the middle. The CDR3 nucleotides are TGTGCCAGCAGCTTAGCTTATAGGCAAGAGAGTGGAAACACCATATATTTT. Residues: CASSLAYRQESGNTIYF.

This chain joins TRBV10-3 and TRBJ2-7; TRBD1 matches 11 bases. The CDR3 sequence is 13 residues long. J was trimmed by 3 bases and V by 6 bases; bases with no gene match: 1. Germline assignment: CDR1 ENHRY and CDR2 SYGVKD. Here the CDR3 DNA reads TGTGCCATCAGGGGACAGGGGGTCTACGAGCAGTACTTC. It codes for CAIRGQGVYEQYF.

The V call is TRBV6-2 or TRBV6-3, the J call TRBJ2-3, with 14 bases aligning to TRBD2. CDR1 MNHEY and CDR2 SVGEGT come from the germline V gene. The CDR3 is made up of 17 amino acids. The V gene end was trimmed by 2 bases and the J gene end by 4 bases; junction bases not matched to a gene: 5. CDR3 in DNA: TGTGCCAGCAGTTACACGCCGGGACTAGCGGGAGCAGATACGCAGTATTTT. It is translated as CASSYTPGLAGADTQYF.

The chain joins TRBV6-5 to TRBJ1-2, with a weak D call TRBD1 (5 bases). The CDR3 has 13 residues. CDR1 and CDR2 (germline): MNHEY, SVGAGI. V was pared by 6 bases and J by 4 bases, with 12 bases between. DNA for the CDR3: TGTGCCAGCAGCCCCGACAGTTTCTATGGCTACACCTTC. Translating gives CASSPDSFYGYTF.

The genes are TRBV10-3 and TRBJ1-3; D gene ambiguous. Trimming cost V 8 bases and J 5 bases, with 13 bases left between them. Germline V gene data show CDR1 as ENHRY and CDR2 as SYGVKD. The CDR3 is 13 residues long. DNA of the CDR3: TGTGCCATCCAGGACCATACAAGAAACACCATATATTTT. Residues: CAIQDHTRNTIYF.

The rearrangement joins TRBV18 to TRBJ1-1; D gene ambiguous. V was pared by 1 base and J by 6 bases, with 9 bases between. Looked up from germline, CDR1 is KGHSH and CDR2 is LQKENI. The length of the CDR3 is 13 residues. Here the CDR3 reads CASSPQIRSEAFF. The CDR3 DNA reads as TGTGCCAGCTCACCACAAATCCGTTCTGAAGCTTTCTTT.

In its sample, this clone was seen once. V is TRBV6-2 or TRBV6-3 and J is TRBJ2-4; 8 positions agree with TRBD1. Trimming took 6 bases from V and 3 from J; bases not matched to a gene: 7. The CDR3 contains 15 residues. The germline V gene encodes CDR1 MNHEY and CDR2 SVGEGT. CDR3 loop: CASSRTGMVKNIQYF. Written as DNA, the CDR3 is TGTGCCAGCAGCCGGACAGGGATGGTCAAAAACATTCAGTACTTC.

The chain has TRBV25-1 and TRBJ1-5, with no clear D. Trimming left V 1 base short and J 2 bases short, with 9 bases between. The CDR3 totals 15 residues. Germline CDR1 MGHDK, CDR2 SYGVNS. CDR3 amino acids: CASSESSTRNQPQHF. Written as DNA, the CDR3 is TGTGCCAGCAGTGAATCTTCCACTCGCAATCAGCCCCAGCATTTT.

The chain combines TRBV19 with TRBJ1-1; no firm D call. V dropped 3 bases and J dropped 2 bases, with 10 bases sitting between them. The CDR3 extends over 14 amino acids. Germline values: CDR1 LNHDA, CDR2 SQIVND (reference sequence). As DNA, the CDR3 is TGTGCCAGTAGTATCGCGGACGGAAACACTGAAGCTTTCTTT. Protein product: CASSIADGNTEAFF.

The gene calls are TRBV6-5 and TRBJ1-4; no clear D. Trimming removed 5 bases at V and 7 bases at J, with 17 bases between. Germline V gene sequence: CDR1 MNHEY, CDR2 SVGAGI. The length of the CDR3 is 15 residues. The CDR3 DNA reads as TGTGCCAGCAGTATCCGGCCGGGATTAGGTGAAAAACTGTTTTTT. Amino acid sequence: CASSIRPGLGEKLFF.